This TCR beta chain was documented in a study of shared clonotypes between healthy human individuals. Study results and caveats: Some naive CD4 clonotypes, roughly 5%, turned up in common across a handful of donors. Generation probability values for non-shared clonotypes were lower than those for clonotypes shared by all four donors. Memory subsets generally showed smaller estimated richness than naive subsets did.

Measured with immunoSEQ multiplex PCR; TCRdb has only the in-frame clones, and not every one. The top ten hold approximately 1.5% of the sample, which has about 980,000 clones, around three quarters seen once. In regard to this clone: Antigen unknown.

CDR1 and CDR2 from the germline V gene are MRHNA and SNTAGT. The V end lost 3 bases, the J end lost 8 bases, and 17 bases lay between the germline ends. The CDR3 consists of 15 residues. This receptor was obtained from a man younger than 35 in good health. This rearrangement joins TRBV6-4 to TRBJ2-1, with D perhaps being TRBD1 or TRBD2 (5 bases each). Material: memory CD4+ T cells sorted from blood. Described subset: CD45RA-negative fraction. The CDR3 DNA reads as TGTGCCAGCAGTGAAGGGGACGGCCTTTGGTATGAGCAGTTCTTC. Translated: CASSEGDGLWYEQFF.